A single sample is the source of the 18 T cell receptor beta chains below, sequenced in a study of beta chain features in type 1 diabetes. Overall study findings and caveats: Across all four CD4+ subsets, people with type 1 diabetes showed modestly shorter TCRB CDR3s.

No antigens are known for them. Every isolated RNA sample was fully reverse transcribed, so sequencing captured expressed TCRB transcripts. Assay: immunoSEQ multiplex PCR; the TCRdb copy retains only in-frame clones and omits some. The table records 500,000 to 650,000 clones, roughly 12% of them present only once. Sequenced input: naive CD4+ T cells from blood. The receptors were sampled from a man aged 25 to 45 with type 1 diabetes.

This clone has just a few counts. The genes are TRBV29-1 and TRBJ2-2; tentative D call: TRBD1 (6 bases). CDR1 and CDR2 from the germline V gene are SQVTM and ANQGSEA. Trimming removed 1 base at V and 3 bases at J, with 12 bases between. The CDR3 consists of 15 residues. The CDR3 DNA follows: TGCAGCGTTGAAGGCAGGGGAGTACACACCGGGGAGCTGTTTTTT. It yields the protein CSVEGRGVHTGELFF.

This clone was observed a handful of times. This chain connects TRBV7-2 to TRBJ2-5, with unresolved D. The CDR3 covers 12 residues. Per germline, CDR1 SGHTA and CDR2 FQGNSA. V was cut by 5 bases and J by 3 bases, with 7 bases left in between. The CDR3: CASSLLKETQYF. CDR3 coding DNA: TGTGCCAGCAGCCTGTTAAAAGAGACCCAGTACTTC.

J is TRBJ1-1 and V is TRBV4-3; D might be TRBD1 (5 bases). The V gene lost 0 bases and the J gene lost 1 base, with 15 bases spanning the gap. This CDR3 has 17 amino acids. Germline CDR1 reads LGHNA; CDR2 reads YSLEER. The CDR3 nucleotides read TGCGCCAGCAGCCAAGATCTGAGGGGCCGGGGGAACACTGAAGCTTTCTTT. Translating gives CASSQDLRGRGNTEAFF.

The rearrangement links TRBV7-9 to TRBJ2-3; D is possibly TRBD2 (6 bases). The length of the CDR3 is 11 residues. Germline CDR1 reads SEHNR; CDR2 reads FQNEAQ (reference sequence). The V end lost 11 bases, the J end lost 1 base, and 7 bases lay between the germline ends. The CDR3 bases are TGTGCCTGCGGGGGCACAGATACGCAGTATTTT. As protein: CACGGTDTQYF. The full variable domain, completed using reference TRBV7-9 and TRBJ2-3, is DTGVSQNPRHKITKRGQNVTFRCDPISEHNRLYWYRQTLGQGPEFLTYFQNEAQLEKSRLLSDRFSAERPKGSFSTLEIQRTEQGDSAMYLCACGGTDTQYFGPGTRLTVL.

This clone appeared a few times. The chain joins TRBV7-2 to TRBJ1-3; D is ambiguous. This CDR3 region has 15 residues. Germline V gene lookup returns CDR1 SGHTA and CDR2 FQGNSA. Trimming took 3 bases from V and 2 from J, leaving 11 bases between them. CDR3 sequence reads: CASSFWTPAGNTIYF. The CDR3 region has the DNA TGTGCCAGCAGCTTCTGGACTCCAGCTGGAAACACCATATATTTT. Based on the CDR3 plus reference TRBV7-2 and TRBJ1-3, the full variable domain is GAGVSQSPSNKVTEKGKDVELRCDPISGHTALYWYRQSLGQGLEFLIYFQGNSAPDKSGLPSDRFSAERTGGSVSTLTIQRTQQEDSAVYLCASSFWTPAGNTIYFGEGSWLTVV.

This clone was counted only a few times. This chain uses TRBV19 with TRBJ1-5; D gene ambiguous. The CDR3 is made up of 12 amino acids. Trimming left V 4 bases short and J 0 bases short, with 1 base between. CDR1 is LNHDA and CDR2 is SQIVND in the germline V gene (reference sequence). CDR3 in DNA: TGTGCCAGTAGTAATAGCAATCAGCCCCAGCATTTT. It is translated as CASSNSNQPQHF.

This clone was seen only a few times. V and J are TRBV5-4 and TRBJ1-2; no clear D. This CDR3 spans 14 amino acids. Germline V gives CDR1 SGHNT, CDR2 YYREEE (reference sequence). V was clipped by 0 bases and J by 5 bases, with 11 bases between them. CDR3 nucleotides: TGTGCCAGCAGCTTGGATTCGGCCCCATATGGCTACACCTTC. This translates into CASSLDSAPYGYTF.

CDR3 nucleotides: TGCGCCAGCAGCTTGGCGATTATTGGGACAGGGAGTATGCCTTTCTTT. This codes for CASSLAIIGTGSMPFF. The chain combines TRBV5-1 with TRBJ1-1; 9 bases match TRBD1. The ends lost 0 bases at V and 12 bases at J; junction bases unmatched: 15. The length of the CDR3 is 16 residues. Germline V lookup: CDR1 SGHRS, CDR2 YFSETQ.

This clone was detected a few times. The CDR3: CASSPGTGSTDTQYF. The CDR3 DNA reads TGTGCCAGCAGCCCAGGGACGGGGAGCACAGATACGCAGTATTTT. The rearrangement uses TRBV7-9 and TRBJ2-3; D is perhaps TRBD1 or TRBD2 (5 bases each). The CDR3 covers 15 residues. Trimming cost V 5 bases and J 0 bases, with 12 bases left between them. Germline V CDR1 and CDR2: SEHNR, FQNEAQ (reference sequence). The full variable domain, in which reference TRBV7-9 and TRBJ2-3 provide the parts outside the CDR3, is DTGVSQNPRHKITKRGQNVTFRCDPISEHNRLYWYRQTLGQGPEFLTYFQNEAQLEKSRLLSDRFSAERPKGSFSTLEIQRTEQGDSAMYLCASSPGTGSTDTQYFGPGTRLTVL.

The chain is built from TRBV6-5 and TRBJ1-4; D remains unclear. V was pared by 5 bases and J by 7 bases, with 11 bases between. The CDR3 extends over 13 amino acids. CDR1 and CDR2 from the germline V gene are MNHEY and SVGAGI. CDR3 nucleotides: TGTGCCAGCAGTCCAGGAGTTACTGAAAAACTGTTTTTT. Encoded protein: CASSPGVTEKLFF.

This clone was counted between two and nine times. The chain uses TRBV5-4 and TRBJ1-2; D is unclear. Trimming left V 0 bases short and J 8 bases short, with 8 bases between. The CDR3 length is 12 residues. Germline V gene lookup returns CDR1 SGHNT and CDR2 YYREEE (reference sequence). The CDR3 sequence: CASSLALTGYTF. As DNA, the CDR3 is TGTGCCAGCAGCTTGGCCCTCACCGGCTACACCTTC. The complete variable domain, with remaining parts taken from reference TRBV5-4 and TRBJ1-2, reads ETGVTQSPTHLIKTRGQQVTLRCSSQSGHNTVSWYQQALGQGPQFIFQYYREEENGRGNFPPRFSGLQFPNYSSELNVNALELDDSALYLCASSLALTGYTFGSGTRLTVV.

The chain recombines TRBV4-2 with TRBJ1-5; weak D call: TRBD1 (6 bases). Germline CDR1 and CDR2: LGHNA and YNFKEQ. The length of the CDR3 is 16 residues. Trimming took 0 bases from V and 7 from J, leaving 16 bases between them. The CDR3 DNA follows: TGTGCCAGCAGCCAAGATCAACAGGGCGTCGGACAGCCCCAGCATTTT. Protein product: CASSQDQQGVGQPQHF.

V usage is TRBV19 and J usage is TRBJ2-5; 7 bases match TRBD2. Germline V gene data show CDR1 as LNHDA and CDR2 as SQIVND (reference sequence). This CDR3 has 15 residues. J gave up 2 bases and V 4 bases, and 7 bases lay outside the gene matches. The CDR3 DNA reads as TGTGCCAGTAGTACCGGGACTATCAAGCAAGAGACCCAGTACTTC. Amino acids: CASSTGTIKQETQYF.

The V gene is TRBV30, the J gene TRBJ2-5; weak D call: TRBD2 (5 bases). The ends were cut back, 4 bases at V and 5 bases at J, with 11 bases in the middle. In germline, CDR1 is GTSNPN, CDR2 SVGIG (reference sequence). The CDR3 is made up of 12 amino acids. The CDR3, as DNA: TGTGCCTGGAAAGAGCGGCGGGAGACCCAGTACTTC. This gives the protein CAWKERRETQYF.

This clone was counted a few times. The rearrangement uses TRBV29-1 and TRBJ1-2; D gene uncertain. The CDR3 is made up of 14 amino acids. Germline V gene lookup returns CDR1 SQVTM and CDR2 ANQGSEA. V was pared by 1 base and J by 2 bases, with 11 bases between. The CDR3 DNA is TGCAGCGTTGAAGTAGACGACCGGAACTATGGCTACACCTTC. Amino acid sequence: CSVEVDDRNYGYTF.

This clone was seen once. CDR3 nucleotide sequence: TGTGCCAGCAGCTGGAACCGGGACAGAGGAGAGACCCAGTACTTC. It translates to CASSWNRDRGETQYF. The chain uses TRBV7-8 and TRBJ2-5; 7 bases are a match to TRBD1. CDR1 and CDR2 (germline): SGHVS, FQNEAQ. Losses at the gene ends were 4 bases for V and 4 bases for J; bases not matched to a gene: 9. This CDR3 comprises 15 residues.

Only a few counts were recorded for this clone. The chain combines TRBV7-9 with TRBJ1-5; possible D gene TRBD1, 5 bases. This CDR3 region has 18 residues. Germline V gene sequence: CDR1 SEHNR, CDR2 FQNEAQ (reference sequence). Trimming took off 5 bases at V and 2 bases at J, with 22 bases between the two ends. The DNA for the CDR3 is TGTGCCAGCAGCCCTGGCCCGACAGCCCTTGAAGGCAATCAGCCCCAGCATTTT. Translating gives CASSPGPTALEGNQPQHF.

Concerning this clone: This CDR3 is also generated by other DNA sequences in the sample. This chain joins TRBV11-2 and TRBJ2-1; tentative D call: TRBD2 (6 bases). The V gene lost 5 bases and the J gene lost 4 bases, with 9 bases spanning the gap. The V gene's germline CDR1 is SGHAT and CDR2 FQNNGV. The CDR3 extends over 13 amino acids. The CDR3 nucleotides are TGTGCCAGCAGCCTGGGACTTTACAATGAGCAGTTCTTC. As protein: CASSLGLYNEQFF.